These T cell receptor beta chains were read from a single sample in a study of Tregs in tolerant kidney transplant recipients. The table came from immunoSEQ multiplex PCR; TCRdb's copy has only in-frame clones and leaves some out. Counted here are some 110,000 clones, roughly 93% occurring once; the ten biggest clones make up approximately 0.62%. Sequencing was carried out using CD4+ T cells from blood. These receptors originate from a human donor in good health. Both conserved end residues are part of each CDR3. A D gene is named only where the DNA matches it firmly. For some rows the clone size is stated as once, few or many, or as a class when expanded; others skip it.

clone size: NA
J gene: TRBJ2-3
V gene: TRBV9
D gene: TRBD2
CDR3 DNA: TGTGCCAGCAGCGTAGCTCAAGCGGGGGGGCCAGATACGCAGTATTTT
CDR3 protein: CASSVAQAGGPDTQYF

clone size: NA
J gene: TRBJ2-1
V gene: TRBV7-2
D gene: TRBD2
CDR3 DNA: TGTGCCAGCAGCTTTGCTAGCGGCTCCTACAATGAGCAGTTCTTC
CDR3 protein: CASSFASGSYNEQFF

clone size: NA
J gene: TRBJ1-1
V gene: TRBV2
D gene: TRBD1
CDR3 DNA: TGTGCCACCACACAGGGGGCCACTGAAGCTTTCTTT
CDR3 protein: CATTQGATEAFF

clone size: NA
J gene: TRBJ1-4
V gene: TRBV6-1
D gene: NA
CDR3 DNA: TGTGCCAGCAGTGAACAGGGATATGAAAAACTGTTTTTT
CDR3 protein: CASSEQGYEKLFF

clone size: NA
J gene: TRBJ1-3
V gene: TRBV4-1
D gene: NA
CDR3 DNA: TGCGCCAGCAGCCAAGACAAGACCTTAACTGGAAACACCATATATTTT
CDR3 protein: CASSQDKTLTGNTIYF

clone size: NA
J gene: TRBJ1-1
V gene: TRBV28
D gene: TRBD1
CDR3 DNA: TGTGCCACCGAAAACCCAACAGGGGGAGAAGCTTTCTTT
CDR3 protein: CATENPTGGEAFF

clone size: few
J gene: TRBJ1-1
V gene: TRBV14
D gene: NA
CDR3 DNA: TGTGCCAGCAGCCTCAGGCCAACATGGGACACTGAAGCTTTCTTT
CDR3 protein: CASSLRPTWDTEAFF

clone size: NA
J gene: TRBJ2-2
V gene: TRBV13
D gene: NA
CDR3 DNA: TGTGCCAGCAGTTCCGGCCGGGGGCTCACCGGGGAGCTGTTTTTT
CDR3 protein: CASSSGRGLTGELFF

clone size: once
J gene: TRBJ1-2
V gene: TRBV4-2
D gene: TRBD1
CDR3 DNA: TGTGCCAGCAGCCAAGATAAATCCCGGACAGGGTTGATGGATGGCTACACCTTC
CDR3 protein: CASSQDKSRTGLMDGYTF

clone size: NA
J gene: TRBJ2-1
V gene: TRBV10-1
D gene: NA
CDR3 DNA: TGCGCCAGCAGTGATACCGCGTGGAATGAGCAGTTCTTC
CDR3 protein: CASSDTAWNEQFF

clone size: NA
J gene: TRBJ1-6
V gene: TRBV5-4
D gene: NA
CDR3 DNA: TGTGCCAGCAGCTTGGCGGTGAGCTCCTATAATTCACCCCTCCACTTT
CDR3 protein: CASSLAVSSYNSPLHF

clone size: once
J gene: TRBJ2-2
V gene: TRBV30
D gene: TRBD2
CDR3 DNA: TGTGCCGCGGGACTAGCGGGTTGGGAGCTGTTTTTT
CDR3 protein: CAAGLAGWELFF

clone size: NA
J gene: TRBJ1-4
V gene: TRBV2
D gene: TRBD1
CDR3 DNA: TGTGCCAGCACCGTAGACAGGGGCAATGAAAAACTGTTTTTT
CDR3 protein: CASTVDRGNEKLFF

clone size: NA
J gene: TRBJ1-5
V gene: TRBV2
D gene: TRBD1
CDR3 DNA: TGTGCCAGCAGTGAGGGTCCAGACAGGGGAAATCAGCCCCAGCATTTT
CDR3 protein: CASSEGPDRGNQPQHF

clone size: NA
J gene: TRBJ2-7
V gene: TRBV7-9
D gene: TRBD2
CDR3 DNA: TGTGCCAGCAGCCAGATGGGACTAGCCTCCTACGAGCAGTACTTC
CDR3 protein: CASSQMGLASYEQYF

clone size: NA
J gene: TRBJ2-2
V gene: TRBV18
D gene: NA
CDR3 DNA: TGTGCCAGCTCACTCTACCCGGGGACTAACACCGGGGAGCTGTTTTTT
CDR3 protein: CASSLYPGTNTGELFF

clone size: NA
J gene: TRBJ1-2
V gene: TRBV6-5
D gene: TRBD1
CDR3 DNA: TGTGCCAGCACCCCCAGACAGGGGGTAAACTATGGCTACACCTTC
CDR3 protein: CASTPRQGVNYGYTF

clone size: few
J gene: TRBJ2-7
V gene: TRBV7-9
D gene: NA
CDR3 DNA: TGTGCCAGCAGCACCGTGTCAGCCTCCTACGAGCAGTACTTC
CDR3 protein: CASSTVSASYEQYF

clone size: NA
J gene: TRBJ2-7
V gene: TRBV5-1
D gene: NA
CDR3 DNA: TGCGCCAGCAGCTTTGGGGGGACCGGGGACTACGAGCAGTACTTC
CDR3 protein: CASSFGGTGDYEQYF

clone size: NA
J gene: TRBJ2-1
V gene: TRBV7-6
D gene: TRBD2
CDR3 DNA: TGTGCCAGCAGCACCCACCAGCGGGGGGGCAATGAGCAGTTCTTC
CDR3 protein: CASSTHQRGGNEQFF

clone size: NA
J gene: TRBJ2-3
V gene: TRBV5-4
D gene: TRBD2
CDR3 DNA: TGTGCCAGCAGCTGGACTAGCGGGTGGTCAGATACGCAGTATTTT
CDR3 protein: CASSWTSGWSDTQYF

clone size: NA
J gene: TRBJ2-7
V gene: TRBV4-1
D gene: TRBD2
CDR3 DNA: TGCGCCAGCAGCCAAGAATGGGGAGGGACGGCCCCCGGGCGTCAGCAGTACTTC
CDR3 protein: CASSQEWGGTAPGRQQYF

clone size: NA
J gene: TRBJ2-1
V gene: TRBV6-5
D gene: NA
CDR3 DNA: TGTGCCAGCAGTTCCCTGGGACCCCGTGGGAATGAGCAGTTCTTC
CDR3 protein: CASSSLGPRGNEQFF

clone size: NA
J gene: TRBJ2-5
V gene: TRBV5-1
D gene: TRBD2
CDR3 DNA: TGCGCCAGCAGCCATGGACTAGCGGGGGGAGTACAAGAGACCCAGTACTTC
CDR3 protein: CASSHGLAGGVQETQYF

clone size: once
J gene: TRBJ1-2
V gene: TRBV7-9
D gene: NA
CDR3 DNA: TGTGCCAGCAGCGTTATCGGAGTGTCTGGCTACACCTTC
CDR3 protein: CASSVIGVSGYTF

clone size: NA
J gene: TRBJ2-7
V gene: TRBV7-6
D gene: TRBD2
CDR3 DNA: TGTGCCAGCAGCTTAGTCAGGTCTAGCGGGACGAGCTCCTACGAGCAGTACTTC
CDR3 protein: CASSLVRSSGTSSYEQYF

clone size: NA
J gene: TRBJ2-3
V gene: TRBV10-2
D gene: TRBD2
CDR3 DNA: TGCGCCAGCAGTGAGTGGGGACTAGCGGGGGCCCTCACAGATACGCAGTATTTT
CDR3 protein: CASSEWGLAGALTDTQYF

clone size: NA
J gene: TRBJ1-5
V gene: TRBV9
D gene: NA
CDR3 DNA: TGTGCCAGCAGCGTACCCGAGGGACAGCCCCAGCATTTT
CDR3 protein: CASSVPEGQPQHF

clone size: NA
J gene: TRBJ2-1
V gene: TRBV6-1
D gene: TRBD2
CDR3 DNA: TGTGCCAGCAGGGGCGGGACTAGCGGGAGCGATGAGCAGTTCTTC
CDR3 protein: CASRGGTSGSDEQFF

clone size: NA
J gene: TRBJ1-2
V gene: TRBV5-8
D gene: NA
CDR3 DNA: TGTGCCAGCAGTCGGACGGTGTGGTTGGACTTC
CDR3 protein: CASSRTVWLDF

clone size: NA
J gene: TRBJ1-2
V gene: TRBV10-1
D gene: NA
CDR3 DNA: TGCGCCAGCAGTGAGGCGGCAGGCTATGGCTACACCTTC
CDR3 protein: CASSEAAGYGYTF

clone size: NA
J gene: TRBJ2-7
V gene: TRBV19
D gene: NA
CDR3 DNA: TGTGCCAGTAGTAGGGACCTCTCCTACGAGCAGTACTTC
CDR3 protein: CASSRDLSYEQYF

clone size: NA
J gene: TRBJ1-6
V gene: TRBV6-1
D gene: TRBD1
CDR3 DNA: TGTGCCAGCAGAACGGCCAGGGGGTTACCCCTCCACTTT
CDR3 protein: CASRTARGLPLHF

clone size: NA
J gene: TRBJ1-1
V gene: TRBV5-5
D gene: NA
CDR3 DNA: TGTGCCAGCAGCTTGGCCCCGACAGCGAACACTGAAGCTTTCTTT
CDR3 protein: CASSLAPTANTEAFF

clone size: NA
J gene: TRBJ1-1
V gene: TRBV2
D gene: NA
CDR3 DNA: TGTGCCAGCAGATCGACAGCGAACACTGAAGCTTTCTTT
CDR3 protein: CASRSTANTEAFF

clone size: NA
J gene: TRBJ1-4
V gene: TRBV13
D gene: TRBD1
CDR3 DNA: TGTGCCAGCAGCGGCAGTAGGACAGGGAATGAAAAACTGTTTTTT
CDR3 protein: CASSGSRTGNEKLFF

clone size: NA
J gene: TRBJ1-1
V gene: TRBV5-1
D gene: TRBD1
CDR3 DNA: TGCGCCAGCAGCGGACAGGGGGCAGGCAACACTGAAGCTTTCTTT
CDR3 protein: CASSGQGAGNTEAFF

clone size: NA
J gene: TRBJ2-3
V gene: TRBV18
D gene: NA
CDR3 DNA: TGTGCCAGCTCCCCCTTGACGGTAGATACGCAGTATTTT
CDR3 protein: CASSPLTVDTQYF

clone size: NA
J gene: TRBJ1-5
V gene: TRBV7-2
D gene: TRBD1
CDR3 DNA: TGTGCCAGCAGCTACGGACAGGGTGTCAATCAGCCCCAGCATTTT
CDR3 protein: CASSYGQGVNQPQHF

clone size: NA
J gene: TRBJ1-5
V gene: TRBV6-5
D gene: NA
CDR3 DNA: TGTGCCAGCAGTTACTCGGAGAGGGACCAGCCCCAGCATTTT
CDR3 protein: CASSYSERDQPQHF

clone size: once
J gene: TRBJ2-5
V gene: TRBV11-2
D gene: NA
CDR3 DNA: TGTGCCAGCAGCTGGTCAATGGGGGGCCGGGAGACCCAGTACTTC
CDR3 protein: CASSWSMGGRETQYF

clone size: NA
J gene: TRBJ2-4
V gene: TRBV2
D gene: NA
CDR3 DNA: TGTGCCAGCGCTCCAGAGGGGACAACCAAAAACATTCAGTACTTC
CDR3 protein: CASAPEGTTKNIQYF

clone size: NA
J gene: TRBJ1-3
V gene: TRBV6-5
D gene: TRBD1
CDR3 DNA: TGTGCCAGCAGAAGAACAGGGGGCTCTGGAAACACCATATATTTT
CDR3 protein: CASRRTGGSGNTIYF

clone size: NA
J gene: TRBJ1-2
V gene: TRBV27
D gene: TRBD1
CDR3 DNA: TGTGCCAGCAGTTTATTCAGAGACAGGGGTGTTGGCTACACCTTC
CDR3 protein: CASSLFRDRGVGYTF

clone size: once
J gene: TRBJ1-1
V gene: TRBV7-8
D gene: NA
CDR3 DNA: TGTGCCAGCAGCTTTTGGGGTGTGGGGAGGGGTGAAGCTTTCTTT
CDR3 protein: CASSFWGVGRGEAFF

clone size: NA
J gene: TRBJ1-4
V gene: TRBV6-5
D gene: NA
CDR3 DNA: TGTGCCAGCAGTTACTCGACAGCAACTAATGAAAAACTGTTTTTT
CDR3 protein: CASSYSTATNEKLFF